The T cell receptor (beta chain) described here comes from a study of T cell responses to AZD1222 COVID-19 vaccine. This CDR3 is 14 amino acids long. Trimming removed 1 base at V and 0 bases at J, with 7 bases between. CDR1 SGHRS and CDR2 YFSETQ come from the germline V gene. The method was immunoSEQ multiplex PCR; TCRdb's version includes in-frame clones alone and lacks a portion of them. The profile covers roughly 70,000 clones, with about 91% appearing a single time and roughly a tenth taken by the ten largest. The clonotype was recovered from an adult who received the AZD1222 COVID-19 vaccine. This material consisted of peripheral blood, taken 28 days after the second AZD1222 dose. The rearrangement joins TRBV5-1 to TRBJ1-1; D call uncertain. This CDR3 is CASSLNTMNTEAFF. In DNA form, the CDR3 reads TGCGCCAGCAGCTTGAACACTATGAACACTGAAGCTTTCTTT. Supplemented by reference TRBV5-1 and TRBJ1-1, the full variable domain reads KAGVTQTPRYLIKTRGQQVTLSCSPISGHRSVSWYQQTPGQGLQFLFEYFSETQRNKGNFPGRFSGRQFSNSRSEMNVSTLELGDSALYLCASSLNTMNTEAFFGQGTRLTVV.